This T cell receptor beta chain was recovered during a study of blood T cell repertoires in COVID-19. Trimming took 0 bases from V and 5 from J; bases not matched to a gene: 7. The CDR3 length is 15 residues. Assay: immunoSEQ multiplex PCR; the TCRdb copy retains only in-frame clones and omits some. The profile covers hundreds of thousands of clones, with about 80% appearing a single time and around 7.8% taken by the ten largest. The sample was peripheral blood. The chain employs TRBV23-1 and TRBJ2-7; 7 bases fit TRBD1. TRBV23-1 falls under the ORF class, with uncertain function. The source is a human donor in a cohort sampled during active COVID-19. The DNA for the CDR3 is TGCGCCAGCAGTCAATCGACAGGGCCTTCCCACGAGCAGTACTTC. This encodes CASSQSTGPSHEQYF.